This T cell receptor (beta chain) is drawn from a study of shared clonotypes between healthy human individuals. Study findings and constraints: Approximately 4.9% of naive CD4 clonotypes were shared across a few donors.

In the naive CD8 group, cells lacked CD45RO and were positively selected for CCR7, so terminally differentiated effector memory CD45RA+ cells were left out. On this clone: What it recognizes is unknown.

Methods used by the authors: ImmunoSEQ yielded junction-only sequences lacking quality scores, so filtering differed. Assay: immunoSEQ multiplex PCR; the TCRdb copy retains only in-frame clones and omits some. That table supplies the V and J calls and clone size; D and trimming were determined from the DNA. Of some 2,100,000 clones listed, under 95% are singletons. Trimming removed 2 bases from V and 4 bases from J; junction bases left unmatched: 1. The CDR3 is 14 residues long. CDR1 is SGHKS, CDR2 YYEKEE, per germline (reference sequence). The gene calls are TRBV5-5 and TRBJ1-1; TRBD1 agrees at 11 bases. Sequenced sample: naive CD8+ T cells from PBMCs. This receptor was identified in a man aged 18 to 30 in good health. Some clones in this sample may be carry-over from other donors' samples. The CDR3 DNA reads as TGTGCCAGCAGCTTTGGACAGGGGGCCACTGAAGCTTTCTTT. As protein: CASSFGQGATEAFF.